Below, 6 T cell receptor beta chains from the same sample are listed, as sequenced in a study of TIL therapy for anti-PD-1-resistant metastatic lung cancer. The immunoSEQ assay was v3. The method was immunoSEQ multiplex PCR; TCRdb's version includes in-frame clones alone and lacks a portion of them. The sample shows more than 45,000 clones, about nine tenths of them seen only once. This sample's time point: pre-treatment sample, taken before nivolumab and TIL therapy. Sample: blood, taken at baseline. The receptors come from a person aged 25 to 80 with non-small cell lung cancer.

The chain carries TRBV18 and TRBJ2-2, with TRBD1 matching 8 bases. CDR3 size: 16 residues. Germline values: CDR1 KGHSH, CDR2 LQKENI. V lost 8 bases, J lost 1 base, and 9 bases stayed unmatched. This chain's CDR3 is CASRPTGAGNTGELFF. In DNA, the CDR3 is TGTGCCAGCAGACCGACAGGGGCCGGGAACACCGGGGAGCTGTTTTTT.

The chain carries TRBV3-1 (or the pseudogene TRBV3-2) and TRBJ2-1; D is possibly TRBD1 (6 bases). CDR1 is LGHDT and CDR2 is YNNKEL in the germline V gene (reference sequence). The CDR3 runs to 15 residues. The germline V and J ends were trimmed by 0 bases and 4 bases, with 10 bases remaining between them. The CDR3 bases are TGTGCCAGCAGCCAAGAGGGACAAAGGTACAATGAGCAGTTCTTC. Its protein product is CASSQEGQRYNEQFF.

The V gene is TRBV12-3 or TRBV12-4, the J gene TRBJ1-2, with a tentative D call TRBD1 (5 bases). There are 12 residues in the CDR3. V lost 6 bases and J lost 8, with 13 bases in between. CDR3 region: CASRGGVGGYTF. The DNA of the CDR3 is TGTGCCAGCAGGGGGGGGGTTGGCGGCTACACCTTC.

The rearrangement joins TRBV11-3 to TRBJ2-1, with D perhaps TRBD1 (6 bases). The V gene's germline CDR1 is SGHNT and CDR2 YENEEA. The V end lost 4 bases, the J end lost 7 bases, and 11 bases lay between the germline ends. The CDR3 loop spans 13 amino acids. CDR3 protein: CASSSETGNEQFF. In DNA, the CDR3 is TGTGCCAGCAGCTCCGAAACAGGGAATGAGCAGTTCTTC. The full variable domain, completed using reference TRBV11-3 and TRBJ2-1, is EAGVVQSPRYKIIEKKQPVAFWCNPISGHNTLYWYLQNLGQGPELLIRYENEEAVDDSQLPKDRFSAERLKGVDSTLKIQPAELGDSAVYLCASSSETGNEQFFGPGTRLTVL.

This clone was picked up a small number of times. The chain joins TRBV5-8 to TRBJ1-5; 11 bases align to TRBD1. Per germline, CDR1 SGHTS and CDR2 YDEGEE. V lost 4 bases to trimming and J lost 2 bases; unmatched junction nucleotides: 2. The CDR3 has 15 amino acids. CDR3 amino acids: CASSLGQGGNQPQHF. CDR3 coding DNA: TGTGCCAGCAGCCTGGGACAGGGGGGCAATCAGCCCCAGCATTTT.

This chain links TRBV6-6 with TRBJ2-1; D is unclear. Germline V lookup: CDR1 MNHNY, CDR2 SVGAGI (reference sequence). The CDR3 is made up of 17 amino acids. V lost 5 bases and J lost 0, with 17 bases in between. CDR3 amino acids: CASSPYPTFSSYNEQFF. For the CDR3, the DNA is TGTGCCAGCAGTCCTTATCCTACGTTTAGCTCCTACAATGAGCAGTTCTTC.